This T cell receptor beta chain was documented in a study of T cell responses to AZD1222 COVID-19 vaccine (dated by TCRdb to about 2021). Regarding the study in general: AZD1222 recipients given second doses at about 4 weeks or at about 12 weeks were pooled, since spike-specific TCR depth and breadth were not found to differ between the two schedules. Enrollment into the trials was organized by age into subgroups of 18-55, 56-69 and 70-plus years, and those subgroups contained roughly 140, 27 and 60 TCR-sequenced participants, respectively. TCR sequencing was performed for more than 230 trial participants, of whom about 200 were given two doses of AZD1222 and around 25 were given two doses of MenACWY control vaccine.

From the cysteine up to the phenylalanine, the CDR3 has a length of 13 residues. Solely the CDR3 DNA is kept, with 39 bases framed from the first base. Based on the germline V gene (reference sequence), the CDR1 and CDR2 sequences are LGHDT and YNNKEL. V and J are truncated by 8 bases and 3 bases respectively, leaving an intervening sequence of 14 bases. Concerning this clone: There is no known antigen for this receptor. Base qualities are not provided; no much larger clone lies one nucleotide away.

The CDR3 regions of human TCRbeta chains were analyzed by immunosequencing. The paper's data handling went like this. Repertoire TCRs were checked for matches against a reference library of SARS-CoV-2-specific TCRs that had been generated using the MIRA antigen-specificity platform. Breadth was defined as the fraction of unique TCRs that were SARS-CoV-2-associated, and depth was defined as the fraction of total T cells that were SARS-CoV-2-associated. Using the MIRA data, every spike-specific TCR was mapped to the spike region that the TCR reacted to and assigned to either a CD4 or a CD8 class. Log10-transformed breadth and depth values were compared by one-way ANOVA with Sidak's multiple comparisons tests. TCRdb's version of the immuneACCESS table is confined to in-frame rearrangements and falls short of the full clone set. An unresolved V gene accounts for under half of the shortfall where checked; the remainder is of unknown origin. That table supplies the V and J calls and clone size; D and trimming were determined from the DNA. This sample has 100,000 to 120,000 clones in its table, and 88% of those were observed once. 9% to 9.5% of the sample is taken by the ten largest.

Read against the paper, the sample's time point label means: baseline before first vaccination. Vaccinee samples were obtained from the UK trials COV001 and COV002, which included a single-blind randomized controlled phase 2/3 trial of AZD1222 (ChAdOx1 nCoV-19) in healthy adults. Trial participant PBMC samples were collected at day 0 and day 28 after the second dose for TCRbeta chain sequencing. The investigation overall reported the following: Because no day 14 peak-response samples were available, repertoires were characterized only after the peak T cell response. Conclusions about previously exposed vaccinees are limited, since just six AZD1222 recipients were seropositive for SARS-CoV-2 at baseline. A significant rise in spike-specific TCR breadth and depth was observed after two AZD1222 doses relative to day 0 and relative to MenACWY recipients. Most participants were white British and females outnumbered males, and the authors suggested that clonal diversity may have been underestimated. Vaccine-associated CD4 TCRs spanned the whole spike protein, with dominant responses in regions 160-218 and 743-854. Reportedly, close to half of the unique spike-specific TCRs recognized epitopes lying outside the regions that are mutated in the B.1.351 and B.1.1.7 variants. In the small 56-69-year group, the increase in depth fell short of significance, most likely because of low power.

The rearrangement combines TRBV3-1 (or the pseudogene TRBV3-2) with TRBJ2-7; the D region may be TRBD1 or TRBD2, each matching 5 bases equally. Sequences were derived from peripheral blood, sampled on day 0 of AZD1222 vaccination. The TCR comes from an adult in good health. The nucleotides are TGTGCCAGCCAGATAGAGGGGATCTACGAGCAGTACTTC. It codes for CASQIEGIYEQYF.